This TCR beta chain was observed in a study of blood T cell repertoires in COVID-19. V lost 2 bases, J lost 11 bases, and 10 bases lay in between. CDR3 length: 12 amino acids. From germline, CDR1 is MGHDK and CDR2 SYGVNS. Profiling relied on immunoSEQ multiplex PCR, and the TCRdb table lists in-frame clones only, not all of them. Seen here are roughly 300,000 clones, roughly 90% observed once, and the top ten hold around 1.1%. The source material was PBMCs or T cells enriched from blood (not recorded which). The rearrangement uses TRBV25-1 and TRBJ2-1, with a weak D call TRBD1 (6 bases). The clonotype was recovered from a woman in her 30s who had recovered from COVID-19. The CDR3 reads CASSEGTTQQFF. Written as DNA, the CDR3 is TGTGCCAGCAGTGAAGGGACAACACAGCAGTTCTTC. Combining the CDR3 with reference TRBV25-1 and TRBJ2-1 gives the whole variable domain EADIYQTPRYLVIGTGKKITLECSQTMGHDKMYWYQQDPGMELHLIHYSYGVNSTEKGDLSSESTVSRIRTEHFPLTLESARPSHTSQYLCASSEGTTQQFFGPGTRLTVL.